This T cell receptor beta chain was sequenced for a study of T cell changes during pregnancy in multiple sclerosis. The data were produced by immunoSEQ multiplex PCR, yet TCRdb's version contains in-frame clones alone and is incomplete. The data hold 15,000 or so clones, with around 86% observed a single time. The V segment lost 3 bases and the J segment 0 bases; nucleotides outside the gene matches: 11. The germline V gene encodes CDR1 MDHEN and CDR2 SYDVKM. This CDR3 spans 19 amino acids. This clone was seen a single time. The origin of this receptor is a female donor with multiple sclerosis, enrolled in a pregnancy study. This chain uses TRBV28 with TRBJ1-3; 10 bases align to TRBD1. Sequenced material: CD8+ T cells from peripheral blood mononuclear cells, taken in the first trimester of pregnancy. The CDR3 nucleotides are TGTGCCAGCAGTTTTCCCGGGGGAGGGACAGGGGCCTCTGGAAACACCATATATTTT. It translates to CASSFPGGGTGASGNTIYF.